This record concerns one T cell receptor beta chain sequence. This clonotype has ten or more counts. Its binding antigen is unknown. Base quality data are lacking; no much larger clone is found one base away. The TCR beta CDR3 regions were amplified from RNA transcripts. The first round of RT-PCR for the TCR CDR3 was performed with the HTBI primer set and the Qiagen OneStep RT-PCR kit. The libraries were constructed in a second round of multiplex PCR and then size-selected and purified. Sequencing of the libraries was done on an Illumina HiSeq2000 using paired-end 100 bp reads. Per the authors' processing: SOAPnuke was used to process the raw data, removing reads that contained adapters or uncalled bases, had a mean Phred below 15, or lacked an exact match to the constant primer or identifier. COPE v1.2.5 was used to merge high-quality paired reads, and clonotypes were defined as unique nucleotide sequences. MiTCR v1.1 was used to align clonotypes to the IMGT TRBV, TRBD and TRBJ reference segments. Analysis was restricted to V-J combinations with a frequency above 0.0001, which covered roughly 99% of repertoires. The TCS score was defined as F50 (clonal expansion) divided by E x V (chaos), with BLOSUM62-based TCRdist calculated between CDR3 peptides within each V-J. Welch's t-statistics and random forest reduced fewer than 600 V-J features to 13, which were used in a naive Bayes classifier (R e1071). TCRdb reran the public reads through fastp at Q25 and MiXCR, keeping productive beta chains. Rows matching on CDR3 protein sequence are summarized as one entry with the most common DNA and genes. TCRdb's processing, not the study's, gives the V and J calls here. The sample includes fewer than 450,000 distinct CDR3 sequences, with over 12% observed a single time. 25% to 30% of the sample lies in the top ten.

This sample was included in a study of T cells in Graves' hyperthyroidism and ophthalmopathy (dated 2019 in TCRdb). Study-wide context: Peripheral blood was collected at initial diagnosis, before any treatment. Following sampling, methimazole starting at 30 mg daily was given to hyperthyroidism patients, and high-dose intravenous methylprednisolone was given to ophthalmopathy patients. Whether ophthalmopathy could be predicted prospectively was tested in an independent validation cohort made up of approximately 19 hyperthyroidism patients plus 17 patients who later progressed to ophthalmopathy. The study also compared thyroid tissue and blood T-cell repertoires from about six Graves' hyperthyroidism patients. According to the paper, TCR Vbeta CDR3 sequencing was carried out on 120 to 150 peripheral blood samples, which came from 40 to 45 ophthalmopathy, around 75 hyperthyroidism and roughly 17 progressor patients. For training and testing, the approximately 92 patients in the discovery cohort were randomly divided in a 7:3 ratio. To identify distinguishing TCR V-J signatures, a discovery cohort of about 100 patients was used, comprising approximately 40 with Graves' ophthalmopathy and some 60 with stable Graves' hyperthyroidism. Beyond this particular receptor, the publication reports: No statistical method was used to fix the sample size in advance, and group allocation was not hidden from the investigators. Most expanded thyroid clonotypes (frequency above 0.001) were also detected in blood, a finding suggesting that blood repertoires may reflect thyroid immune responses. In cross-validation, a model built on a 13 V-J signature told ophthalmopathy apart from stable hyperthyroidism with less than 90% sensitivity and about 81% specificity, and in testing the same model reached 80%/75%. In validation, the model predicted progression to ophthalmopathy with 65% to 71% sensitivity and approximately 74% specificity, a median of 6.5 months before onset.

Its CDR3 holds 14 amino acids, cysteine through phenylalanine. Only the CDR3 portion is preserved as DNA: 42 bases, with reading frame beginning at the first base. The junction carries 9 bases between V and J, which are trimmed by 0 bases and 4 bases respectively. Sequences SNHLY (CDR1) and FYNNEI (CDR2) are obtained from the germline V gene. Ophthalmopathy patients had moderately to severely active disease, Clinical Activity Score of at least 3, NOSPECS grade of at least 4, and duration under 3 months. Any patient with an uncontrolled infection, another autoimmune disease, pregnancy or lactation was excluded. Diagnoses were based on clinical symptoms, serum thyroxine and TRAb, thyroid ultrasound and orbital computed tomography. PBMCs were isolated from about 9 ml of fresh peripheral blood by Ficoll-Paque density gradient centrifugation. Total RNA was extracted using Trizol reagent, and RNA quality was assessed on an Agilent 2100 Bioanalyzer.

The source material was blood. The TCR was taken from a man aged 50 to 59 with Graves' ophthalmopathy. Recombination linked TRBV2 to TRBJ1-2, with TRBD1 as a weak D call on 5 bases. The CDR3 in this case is CASSEARGAYGYTF. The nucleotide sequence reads TGTGCCAGCAGTGAAGCGCGGGGCGCCTATGGCTACACCTTC.